The clone carrying this TCR beta chain has only a few counts. The antigen remains unidentified. The sample originates from a study of CD8 T cells in Susac syndrome. General observations from the study: By the study's own acknowledgment, its TCR sequencing and HLA analysis included relatively few individuals.

Random hexamers were used to reverse transcribe roughly 0.5 to 1 ug of RNA. The authors amplified TCR beta CDR3 across 54 Vbeta and 13 Jbeta using immunoSEQ multiplex PCR. TCRdb passed the immunoSEQ multiplex PCR reads through MiXCR, listing each CDR3 protein once. The sample records some 260,000 distinct CDR3 sequences, around 84% being singletons. The study sequenced TCR beta in blood CD8+ and CD4+ T cells. The CD8+ and CD4+ T cells were isolated magnetically using a negative isolation approach, whereas the TEMRA cells were enriched by FACS. What was sequenced was CD8+ T cells from PBMCs. The clonotype comes from a human donor with multiple sclerosis.

The CDR3 region is CASSFQGSNEQFF. DNA of the CDR3: TGTGCCAGCAGCTTTCAGGGGTCCAATGAGCAGTTCTTC. This chain connects TRBV7-9 to TRBJ2-1; possibly TRBD1 for D (6 bases). Trimming took 3 bases from V and 6 from J, leaving 9 bases between them. The CDR3 extends over 13 amino acids. Germline V gene sequence: CDR1 SEHNR, CDR2 FQNEAQ (reference sequence).